A selection of T cell receptor beta chains follows, all from one sample in a study of T cells in localized non-small cell lung cancer. Using immunoSEQ multiplex PCR, the repertoire was profiled, and TCRdb retains in-frame clones only, with some absent. Here the sample spans tens of thousands of clones, 87% being singletons. The specimen comprised peripheral blood, sampled before any cancer treatment. The origin of the receptors is a man aged 35-75 years with stage I squamous cell lung carcinoma. Each CDR3 is given with its conserved first and last residue. Fields, in order: clone size, D gene, V gene, J gene, CDR3 protein, CDR3 DNA. The D gene is left open where the match is weak. Clone size appears in some rows only: once, few, many, or a class for an expanded clone.

clone size: NA
D gene: NA
V gene: TRBV29-1
J gene: TRBJ2-1
CDR3 protein: CSVVKMSSYNEQFF
CDR3 DNA: TGCAGCGTTGTGAAGATGAGCTCCTACAATGAGCAGTTCTTC

clone size: NA
D gene: NA
V gene: TRBV10-3
J gene: TRBJ2-7
CDR3 protein: CAISLDNSYEQYF
CDR3 DNA: TGTGCCATCAGCCTGGACAATTCCTACGAGCAGTACTTC

clone size: NA
D gene: NA
V gene: TRBV4-1
J gene: TRBJ2-1
CDR3 protein: CASSQRGQSSYNEQFF
CDR3 DNA: TGCGCCAGCAGCCAAAGGGGCCAGAGCTCCTACAATGAGCAGTTCTTC

clone size: NA
D gene: NA
V gene: TRBV4-3
J gene: TRBJ2-3
CDR3 protein: CASSPNTLRGSTDTQYF
CDR3 DNA: TGCGCCAGCAGCCCCAACACATTGCGCGGGTCAACAGATACGCAGTATTTT

clone size: NA
D gene: TRBD1
V gene: TRBV5-1
J gene: TRBJ2-4
CDR3 protein: CASSPGRTGGQNIQYF
CDR3 DNA: TGCGCCAGCAGCCCGGGCCGGACAGGAGGACAAAACATTCAGTACTTC

clone size: NA
D gene: NA
V gene: TRBV6-6
J gene: TRBJ2-7
CDR3 protein: CASSYEAGLYEQYF
CDR3 DNA: TGTGCCAGCAGTTACGAGGCAGGCCTCTACGAGCAGTACTTC

clone size: NA
D gene: TRBD1
V gene: TRBV11-2
J gene: TRBJ1-2
CDR3 protein: CASSSLRGQGAQDYGYTF
CDR3 DNA: TGTGCCAGCAGCTCACTTAGGGGACAGGGGGCGCAGGACTATGGCTACACCTTC

clone size: NA
D gene: NA
V gene: TRBV29-1
J gene: TRBJ2-7
CDR3 protein: CSVGSGVAEQYF
CDR3 DNA: TGCAGCGTTGGAAGTGGGGTTGCCGAGCAGTACTTC

clone size: NA
D gene: TRBD2
V gene: TRBV4-2
J gene: TRBJ2-3
CDR3 protein: CASSQAGGDTQYF
CDR3 DNA: TGTGCCAGCAGCCAAGCGGGGGGTGATACGCAGTATTTT

clone size: many
D gene: TRBD1
V gene: TRBV7-9
J gene: TRBJ1-1
CDR3 protein: CASSRGQVGTEAFF
CDR3 DNA: TGTGCCAGCAGCCGTGGACAGGTGGGCACTGAAGCTTTCTTT

clone size: NA
D gene: TRBD1
V gene: TRBV9
J gene: TRBJ2-1
CDR3 protein: CASSPTGNSYNEQFF
CDR3 DNA: TGTGCCAGCAGCCCGACAGGGAATTCCTACAATGAGCAGTTCTTC

clone size: NA
D gene: NA
V gene: TRBV2
J gene: TRBJ2-1
CDR3 protein: CASSERVEEFF
CDR3 DNA: TGTGCCAGCAGTGAACGGGTAGAGGAGTTCTTC

clone size: few
D gene: NA
V gene: TRBV6-5
J gene: TRBJ1-5
CDR3 protein: CASSLSYGGNQPQHF
CDR3 DNA: TGTGCCAGCAGTCTCAGCTATGGGGGCAATCAGCCCCAGCATTTT

clone size: NA
D gene: TRBD2
V gene: TRBV7-2
J gene: TRBJ2-1
CDR3 protein: CASSPAGDALGGNEQFF
CDR3 DNA: TGTGCCAGCAGCCCCGCCGGGGACGCCCTGGGAGGGAATGAGCAGTTCTTC

clone size: NA
D gene: NA
V gene: TRBV5-1
J gene: TRBJ2-7
CDR3 protein: CASSIDATYEQYF
CDR3 DNA: TGCGCCAGCAGCATTGACGCCACCTACGAGCAGTACTTC

clone size: NA
D gene: NA
V gene: TRBV7-2
J gene: TRBJ2-5
CDR3 protein: CASSFPRETQYF
CDR3 DNA: TGTGCCAGCAGCTTCCCGCGGGAGACCCAGTACTTC

clone size: NA
D gene: TRBD2
V gene: TRBV19
J gene: TRBJ2-1
CDR3 protein: CASSSVRGVAYNEQFF
CDR3 DNA: TGTGCCAGTAGTAGCGTGCGGGGGGTAGCCTACAATGAGCAGTTCTTC

clone size: NA
D gene: NA
V gene: TRBV7-7
J gene: TRBJ2-3
CDR3 protein: CASSPGHTADTQYF
CDR3 DNA: TGTGCCAGCAGCCCGGGACATACTGCCGATACGCAGTATTTT

clone size: NA
D gene: NA
V gene: TRBV6-5
J gene: TRBJ2-7
CDR3 protein: CASSYTAGEFSYEQYF
CDR3 DNA: TGTGCCAGCAGTTACACGGCAGGGGAGTTCTCCTACGAGCAGTACTTC

clone size: NA
D gene: TRBD1
V gene: TRBV10-3
J gene: TRBJ1-5
CDR3 protein: CAGGQGNQPQHF
CDR3 DNA: TGTGCCGGAGGACAGGGGAATCAGCCCCAGCATTTT

clone size: NA
D gene: NA
V gene: TRBV9
J gene: TRBJ2-2
CDR3 protein: CASSVEQNTGELFF
CDR3 DNA: TGTGCCAGCAGCGTAGAACAGAACACCGGGGAGCTGTTTTTT

clone size: NA
D gene: TRBD1
V gene: TRBV7-2
J gene: TRBJ1-2
CDR3 protein: CASSRTGSDYGYTF
CDR3 DNA: TGTGCCAGCAGCCGGACAGGGAGCGACTATGGCTACACCTTC

clone size: NA
D gene: TRBD1
V gene: TRBV13
J gene: TRBJ2-2
CDR3 protein: CASSEPKWDRTNTGELFF
CDR3 DNA: TGTGCCAGCAGCGAACCAAAATGGGACAGGACGAACACCGGGGAGCTGTTTTTT

clone size: few
D gene: TRBD1
V gene: TRBV5-4
J gene: TRBJ2-1
CDR3 protein: CASSGDRLYNNEQFF
CDR3 DNA: TGTGCCAGCAGCGGGGACAGGCTTTATAACAATGAGCAGTTCTTC

clone size: NA
D gene: NA
V gene: TRBV10-3
J gene: TRBJ1-5
CDR3 protein: CASSYSGNSNQPQHF
CDR3 DNA: TGTGCCAGCAGTTACTCGGGCAACAGCAATCAGCCCCAGCATTTT

clone size: NA
D gene: NA
V gene: TRBV5-1
J gene: TRBJ2-1
CDR3 protein: CASSPSNEQFF
CDR3 DNA: TGCGCCAGCAGCCCAAGTAATGAGCAGTTCTTC

clone size: NA
D gene: TRBD2
V gene: TRBV5-1
J gene: TRBJ2-7
CDR3 protein: CASSMGGGATYEQYF
CDR3 DNA: TGCGCCAGCAGCATGGGCGGGGGGGCCACCTACGAGCAGTACTTC

clone size: NA
D gene: NA
V gene: TRBV15
J gene: TRBJ1-6
CDR3 protein: CATSRGGAPLHF
CDR3 DNA: TGTGCCACCAGCAGGGGCGGGGCACCCCTCCACTTT

clone size: NA
D gene: NA
V gene: TRBV19
J gene: TRBJ1-6
CDR3 protein: CASSILGSPLHF
CDR3 DNA: TGTGCCAGTAGTATCCTGGGATCACCCCTCCACTTT

clone size: NA
D gene: TRBD1
V gene: TRBV10-3
J gene: TRBJ2-2
CDR3 protein: CATRGTGNTGELFF
CDR3 DNA: TGTGCCACCAGGGGGACAGGGAACACCGGGGAGCTGTTTTTT

clone size: NA
D gene: NA
V gene: TRBV7-8
J gene: TRBJ1-1
CDR3 protein: CASSLDENTEAFF
CDR3 DNA: TGTGCCAGCAGCTTAGACGAGAACACTGAAGCTTTCTTT

clone size: NA
D gene: NA
V gene: TRBV5-1
J gene: TRBJ2-6
CDR3 protein: CASTTGGGSGANVLTF
CDR3 DNA: TGCGCCAGCACGACAGGAGGTGGCTCTGGGGCCAACGTCCTGACTTTC

clone size: NA
D gene: NA
V gene: TRBV9
J gene: TRBJ2-1
CDR3 protein: CASSPISANNEQFF
CDR3 DNA: TGTGCCAGCAGCCCCATCAGTGCCAACAATGAGCAGTTCTTC

clone size: few
D gene: NA
V gene: TRBV6-1
J gene: TRBJ1-1
CDR3 protein: CATTGMNTEAFF
CDR3 DNA: TGTGCCACGACAGGTATGAACACTGAAGCTTTCTTT

clone size: NA
D gene: TRBD1
V gene: TRBV7-9
J gene: TRBJ2-5
CDR3 protein: CASSQLGQGTETQYF
CDR3 DNA: TGTGCCAGCAGCCAACTCGGACAGGGGACAGAGACCCAGTACTTC

clone size: NA
D gene: NA
V gene: TRBV5-1
J gene: TRBJ2-2
CDR3 protein: CASSLRTTLGELFF
CDR3 DNA: TGCGCCAGCAGCTTGAGGACCACACTTGGGGAGCTGTTTTTT

clone size: NA
D gene: NA
V gene: TRBV7-9
J gene: TRBJ2-7
CDR3 protein: CASSNGGPEYF
CDR3 DNA: TGTGCCAGCAGCAACGGGGGGCCGGAGTACTTC

clone size: NA
D gene: NA
V gene: TRBV9
J gene: TRBJ1-2
CDR3 protein: CASSVGTANYGYTF
CDR3 DNA: TGTGCCAGCAGCGTAGGGACAGCTAACTATGGCTACACCTTC

clone size: NA
D gene: NA
V gene: TRBV30
J gene: TRBJ1-2
CDR3 protein: CAWNPPGVGYGYTF
CDR3 DNA: TGTGCCTGGAACCCCCCGGGGGTTGGGTATGGCTACACCTTC

clone size: once
D gene: TRBD2
V gene: TRBV29-1
J gene: TRBJ2-1
CDR3 protein: CSLSSGGVYEQFF
CDR3 DNA: TGCAGCCTCTCTAGCGGGGGGGTATATGAGCAGTTCTTC

clone size: NA
D gene: TRBD1
V gene: TRBV6-4
J gene: TRBJ1-4
CDR3 protein: CASSVAGTDNEKLFF
CDR3 DNA: TGTGCCAGCAGTGTCGCCGGGACAGACAATGAAAAACTGTTTTTT

clone size: NA
D gene: TRBD1
V gene: TRBV7-6
J gene: TRBJ2-5
CDR3 protein: CASSLVQQGAGETQYF
CDR3 DNA: TGTGCCAGCAGCTTAGTCCAACAGGGGGCAGGAGAGACCCAGTACTTC

clone size: NA
D gene: TRBD1
V gene: TRBV30
J gene: TRBJ1-6
CDR3 protein: CAWSPQGRFYNSPLHF
CDR3 DNA: TGTGCCTGGAGTCCACAGGGGAGGTTCTATAATTCACCCCTCCACTTT

clone size: NA
D gene: NA
V gene: TRBV2
J gene: TRBJ1-2
CDR3 protein: CASSALAGQVGYTF
CDR3 DNA: TGTGCCAGCAGTGCGTTGGCGGGCCAAGTTGGCTACACCTTC

clone size: NA
D gene: NA
V gene: TRBV19
J gene: TRBJ1-2
CDR3 protein: CASSSNYGYTF
CDR3 DNA: TGTGCCAGTAGCTCTAACTATGGCTACACCTTC

clone size: NA
D gene: NA
V gene: TRBV15
J gene: TRBJ1-5
CDR3 protein: CATSRDQIRSQPQHF
CDR3 DNA: TGTGCCACCAGCAGAGATCAAATCAGGAGCCAGCCCCAGCATTTT

clone size: NA
D gene: TRBD1
V gene: TRBV4-1
J gene: TRBJ1-1
CDR3 protein: CASSLGQGDATEAFF
CDR3 DNA: TGCGCCAGCAGCCTTGGACAGGGCGACGCCACTGAAGCTTTCTTT

clone size: NA
D gene: NA
V gene: TRBV2
J gene: TRBJ1-1
CDR3 protein: CASSQGVSTEAFF
CDR3 DNA: TGTGCCAGCAGCCAAGGAGTAAGCACTGAAGCTTTCTTT

clone size: NA
D gene: NA
V gene: TRBV5-4
J gene: TRBJ2-5
CDR3 protein: CASSLDGVGETQYF
CDR3 DNA: TGTGCCAGCAGCTTGGATGGGGTTGGAGAGACCCAGTACTTC

clone size: NA
D gene: TRBD1
V gene: TRBV5-1
J gene: TRBJ1-2
CDR3 protein: CASSLSGTGGYGYTF
CDR3 DNA: TGCGCCAGCAGCTTGAGCGGGACAGGGGGCTATGGCTACACCTTC

clone size: NA
D gene: NA
V gene: TRBV19
J gene: TRBJ2-2
CDR3 protein: CASSIALVDTGELFF
CDR3 DNA: TGTGCCAGTAGTATAGCGCTTGTGGACACCGGGGAGCTGTTTTTT

clone size: NA
D gene: NA
V gene: TRBV5-4
J gene: TRBJ1-2
CDR3 protein: CASSPSGFSSYGYTF
CDR3 DNA: TGTGCCAGCAGCCCCTCAGGATTCTCGAGCTATGGCTACACCTTC

clone size: NA
D gene: TRBD1
V gene: TRBV18
J gene: TRBJ2-2
CDR3 protein: CASSPGQGVTGELFF
CDR3 DNA: TGTGCCAGCTCACCGGGACAGGGGGTCACCGGGGAGCTGTTTTTT